Here is one T cell receptor beta chain with its context. The V gene end was trimmed by 3 bases and the J gene end by 4 bases; junction bases not matched to a gene: 8. Germline lookup yields CDR1 KGHSH and CDR2 LQKENI. The CDR3 is made up of 16 amino acids. These data come from a study of blood T cell repertoires in COVID-19. Study-wide context: T cells, B-cell-depleted T cells, or PBMCs provided the cDNA or gDNA that served as material.

Using immunoSEQ multiplex PCR, the repertoire was profiled, and TCRdb retains in-frame clones only, with some absent. Here the sample spans 32,000 or so clones, 88% being singletons. The chain uses TRBV18 and TRBJ2-1; 8 nucleotides align to TRBD2. The TCR was taken from a human donor in a cohort sampled during active COVID-19. The sample taken for sequencing was peripheral blood. The CDR3 DNA is TGTGCCAGCTCACCTAGTAGCGGGGCACTTTACAATGAGCAGTTCTTC. It encodes CASSPSSGALYNEQFF. Looking up the rest from reference TRBV18 and TRBJ2-1 gives the full variable domain: NAGVMQNPRHLVRRRGQEARLRCSPMKGHSHVYWYRQLPEEGLKFMVYLQKENIIDESGMPKERFSAEFPKEGPSILRIQQVVRGDSAAYFCASSPSSGALYNEQFFGPGTRLTVL.